The 12 T cell receptor beta chains below were found in one sample sequenced in a study of regulatory T cells in long-lasting Graves disease. Building the TCR beta libraries relied on iRepertoire HTBI primers, and CDR3 regions underwent Arm-PCR. TCRdb recomputed calls from the multiplex PCR reads with MiXCR, one row per CDR3 protein. This table has 200,000 to 250,000 distinct CDR3 sequences, 20% to 25% appearing once. Regarding time point: newly diagnosed GD, antithyroid drugs for less than 3 months. The TCR library was made from RNA extracted from PBMCs. The source material was peripheral blood mononuclear cells (PBMCs), sampled at new diagnosis, from a patient treated with antithyroid drugs. These receptors came from a female donor with Graves disease.

This clonotype was counted many times. The chain's CDR3 is CASRGPLPIGYTF. In DNA, the CDR3 is TGTGCCAGCAGAGGGCCACTGCCTATCGGCTACACCTTC. The chain combines TRBV6-2 or TRBV6-3 with TRBJ1-2; D remains ambiguous. Per the germline V gene, CDR1 is MNHEY and CDR2 is SVGEGT. V was shortened by 6 bases and J by 8 bases, with 16 bases between the two germline ends. This CDR3 spans 13 amino acids.

The chain links TRBV4-3 to TRBJ1-5; D is undetermined. Germline V gives CDR1 LGHNA, CDR2 YSLEER. The CDR3 extends over 15 amino acids. V lost 0 bases and J 2 bases, leaving 8 bases between the germline ends. CDR3 protein: CASSQEKSRNQPQHF. The CDR3 DNA reads as TGCGCCAGCAGCCAAGAAAAGTCGCGCAATCAGCCCCAGCATTTT.

In its sample, this clonotype was seen many times. This rearrangement joins TRBV29-1 to TRBJ1-1, with D unresolved. The CDR3 has 13 residues. Germline CDR1 is SQVTM and CDR2 is ANQGSEA. V lost 4 bases, J lost 1 base, and 10 bases lay in between. The CDR3 loop reads CSVVRATNTEAFF. CDR3 sequence (DNA): TGCAGCGTTGTTCGGGCGACGAACACTGAAGCTTTCTTT.

The J gene is TRBJ1-5, the V gene TRBV30, with 9 bases identical to TRBD1. The V and J ends lost 4 bases and 4 bases, in that order; junction bases with no gene match: 11. The CDR3 consists of 16 residues. Germline CDR1 is GTSNPN and CDR2 is SVGIG (reference sequence). CDR3 coding DNA: TGTGCCTGGATGGGTCCGGGACAGGGAAATAATCAGCCCCAGCATTTT. The encoded protein is CAWMGPGQGNNQPQHF.

This clonotype was detected ten times or more. The V gene is TRBV3-1, the J gene TRBJ1-2, with D possibly TRBD1 on 5 matching bases. CDR3 length: 14 amino acids. Trimming removed 3 bases from V and 4 bases from J, with 12 bases in between. CDR1 is LGHDT and CDR2 is YNNKEL in the germline V gene (reference sequence). The CDR3 nucleotides are TGTGCCAGCAGCCACTCTGACAGACCCTATGGCTACACCTTC. Translated: CASSHSDRPYGYTF.

This clonotype has a count of ten or more. The rearrangement joins TRBV2 to TRBJ2-1; D ambiguous. CDR1 is SNHLY, CDR2 FYNNEI, per germline. The CDR3 covers 12 residues. Trimming stripped 7 bases from V and 1 base from J, with 5 bases between. The DNA of the CDR3 is TGTGCCAGCAAAGATTCCTACAATGAGCAGTTCTTC. Protein product: CASKDSYNEQFF. Full variable domain (outside the CDR3, taken from reference TRBV2 and TRBJ2-1): EPEVTQTPSHQVTQMGQEVILRCVPISNHLYFYWYRQILGQKVEFLVSFYNNEISEKSEIFDDQFSVERPDGSNFTLKIRSTKLEDSAMYFCASKDSYNEQFFGPGTRLTVL.

This clonotype has ten or more counts. This rearrangement joins TRBV7-6 to TRBJ2-1, with TRBD2 matching over 13 bases. Trimming cost V 7 bases and J 7 bases; bases outside gene matches: 13. This CDR3 spans 17 amino acids. In germline, CDR1 is SGHVS, CDR2 FNYEAQ. The CDR3 sequence is CASTPMGSTSGRNEQFF. The CDR3 DNA reads as TGTGCCAGCACCCCCATGGGTTCGACTAGCGGGAGGAATGAGCAGTTCTTC.

Ten or more counts support this clonotype. The chain recombines TRBV19 with TRBJ2-2; 10 nucleotides line up with TRBD2. CDR1 and CDR2 from the germline V gene are LNHDA and SQIVND (reference sequence). V shed 3 bases and J 4 bases; nucleotides not matched to a gene: 5. This CDR3 contains 16 residues. CDR3 in amino acids: CASSMASGSTTGELFF. In nucleotides, the CDR3 is TGTGCCAGTAGTATGGCTAGCGGGAGTACCACCGGGGAGCTGTTTTTT.

The table lists this clonotype with many counts. CDR3: CASSLVGEGDTEAFF. For the CDR3, the DNA is TGTGCCAGCAGTCTGGTTGGGGAGGGTGACACTGAAGCTTTCTTT. The J gene is TRBJ1-1, the V gene TRBV28; no clear D. The CDR3 has 15 residues. The V gene lost 5 bases and the J gene lost 3 bases, with 16 bases spanning the gap. Germline CDR1 reads MDHEN; CDR2 reads SYDVKM.

This clonotype was observed many times. The gene calls are TRBV5-1 and TRBJ1-2; no reliable D call. The V end was cut by 2 bases, the J end by 4 bases, with 12 bases between. From germline, CDR1 is SGHRS and CDR2 YFSETQ. The CDR3 runs to 14 residues. This CDR3 is CASSFELGSYGYTF. The CDR3 bases are TGCGCCAGCAGCTTTGAGTTGGGAAGCTATGGCTACACCTTC.

This clonotype was detected many times. The chain uses TRBV4-1 and TRBJ2-4; TRBD1 or TRBD2 may be the D gene (6 bases each). Per germline, CDR1 MGHRA and CDR2 YSYEKL. V dropped 0 bases and J dropped 8 bases, with 14 bases sitting between them. This CDR3 has 15 residues. The CDR3 DNA sequence: TGCGCCAGCAGCCAAGATCGTGGGGGGCTCGACATTCAGTACTTC. Protein sequence: CASSQDRGGLDIQYF.

Concerning this clonotype: One base away lies a much larger clone, so this may be a sequencing read error. The CDR3 loop reads CASSGKLAAHSYNEQFF. As DNA, the CDR3 is TGCGCCAGCAGTGGGAAACTAGCGGCTCACTCCTACAATGAGCAGTTCTTC. This chain joins TRBV6-1 and TRBJ2-1, with 8 bases that match TRBD2. CDR3 size: 17 residues. Germline-derived CDR1 and CDR2 are MNHNS and SASEGT.